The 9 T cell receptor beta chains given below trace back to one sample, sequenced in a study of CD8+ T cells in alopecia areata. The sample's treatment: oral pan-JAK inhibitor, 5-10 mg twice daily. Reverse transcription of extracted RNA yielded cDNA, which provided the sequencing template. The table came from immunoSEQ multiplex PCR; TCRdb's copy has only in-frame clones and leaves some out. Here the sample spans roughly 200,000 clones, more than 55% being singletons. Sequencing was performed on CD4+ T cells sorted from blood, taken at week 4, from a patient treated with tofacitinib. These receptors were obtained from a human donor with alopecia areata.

The CDR3 sequence is CASSDRGNTGELFF. For the CDR3, the DNA is TGTGCCAGCAGTGACAGGGGGAACACCGGGGAGCTGTTTTTT. The rearrangement joins TRBV2 to TRBJ2-2; D possibly corresponds to TRBD1 (6 bases). The CDR3 spans 14 residues. The V end was cut by 3 bases, the J end by 1 base, with 6 bases between. CDR1 and CDR2 from the germline V gene are SNHLY and FYNNEI.

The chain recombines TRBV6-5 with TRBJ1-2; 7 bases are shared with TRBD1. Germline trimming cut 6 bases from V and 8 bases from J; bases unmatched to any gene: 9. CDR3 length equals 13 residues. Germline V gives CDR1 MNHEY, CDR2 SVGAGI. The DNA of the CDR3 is TGTGCCAGCAGGTCCAGGGGGTTAGAAGGCTACACCTTC. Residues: CASRSRGLEGYTF.

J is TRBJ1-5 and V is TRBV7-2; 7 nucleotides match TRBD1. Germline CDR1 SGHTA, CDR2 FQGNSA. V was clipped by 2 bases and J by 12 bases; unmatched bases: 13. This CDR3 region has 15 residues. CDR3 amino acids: CASSLRWDSPRGQHF. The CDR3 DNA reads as TGTGCCAGCAGCTTACGGTGGGACAGCCCGAGGGGCCAGCATTTT. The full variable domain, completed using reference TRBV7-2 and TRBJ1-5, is GAGVSQSPSNKVTEKGKDVELRCDPISGHTALYWYRQSLGQGLEFLIYFQGNSAPDKSGLPSDRFSAERTGGSVSTLTIQRTQQEDSAVYLCASSLRWDSPRGQHFGDGTRLSIL.

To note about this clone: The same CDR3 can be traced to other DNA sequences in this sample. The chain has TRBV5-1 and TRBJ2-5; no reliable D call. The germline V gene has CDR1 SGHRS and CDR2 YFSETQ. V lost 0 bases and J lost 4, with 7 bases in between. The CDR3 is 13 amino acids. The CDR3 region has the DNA TGCGCCAGCAGCTTGGGGCTGGGAGAGACCCAGTACTTC. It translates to CASSLGLGETQYF.

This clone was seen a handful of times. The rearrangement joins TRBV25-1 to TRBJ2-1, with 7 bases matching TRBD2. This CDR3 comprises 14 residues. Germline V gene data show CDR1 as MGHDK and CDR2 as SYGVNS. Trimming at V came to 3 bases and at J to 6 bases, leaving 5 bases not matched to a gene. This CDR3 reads CASSDGLVGNEQFF. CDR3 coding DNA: TGTGCCAGCAGTGACGGACTAGTCGGCAATGAGCAGTTCTTC.

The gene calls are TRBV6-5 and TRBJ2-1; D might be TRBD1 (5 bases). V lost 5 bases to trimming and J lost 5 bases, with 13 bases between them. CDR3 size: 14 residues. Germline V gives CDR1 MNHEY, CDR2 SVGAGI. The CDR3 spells CASSDPPRDNEQFF. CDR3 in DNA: TGTGCCAGCAGTGACCCCCCCAGGGACAATGAGCAGTTCTTC.

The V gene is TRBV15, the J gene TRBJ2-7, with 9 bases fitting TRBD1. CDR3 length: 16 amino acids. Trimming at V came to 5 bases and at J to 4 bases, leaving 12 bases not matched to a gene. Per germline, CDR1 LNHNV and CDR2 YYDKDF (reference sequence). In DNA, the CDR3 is TGTGCCACCAGCGCCCACAGGGGACAGGGAGGGTACGAGCAGTACTTC. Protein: CATSAHRGQGGYEQYF. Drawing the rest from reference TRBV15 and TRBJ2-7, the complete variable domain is DAMVIQNPRYQVTQFGKPVTLSCSQTLNHNVMYWYQQKSSQAPKLLFHYYDKDFNNEADTPDNFQSRRPNTSFCFLDIRSPGLGDTAMYLCATSAHRGQGGYEQYFGPGTRLTVT.

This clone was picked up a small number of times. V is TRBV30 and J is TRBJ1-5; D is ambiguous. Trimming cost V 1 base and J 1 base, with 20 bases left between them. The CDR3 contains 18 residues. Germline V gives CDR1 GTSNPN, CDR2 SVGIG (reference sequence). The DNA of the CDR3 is TGTGCCTGGAGTGCCTTTTTCGGACGGGCGCGGAGCAATCAGCCCCAGCATTTT. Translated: CAWSAFFGRARSNQPQHF.

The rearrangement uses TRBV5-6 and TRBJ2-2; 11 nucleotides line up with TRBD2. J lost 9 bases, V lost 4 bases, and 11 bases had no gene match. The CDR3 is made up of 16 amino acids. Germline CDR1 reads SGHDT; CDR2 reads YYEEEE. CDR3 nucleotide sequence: TGTGCCAGCAGCCCTCGACTAGCGGGGCTACACCGGGAGCTGTTTTTT. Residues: CASSPRLAGLHRELFF.